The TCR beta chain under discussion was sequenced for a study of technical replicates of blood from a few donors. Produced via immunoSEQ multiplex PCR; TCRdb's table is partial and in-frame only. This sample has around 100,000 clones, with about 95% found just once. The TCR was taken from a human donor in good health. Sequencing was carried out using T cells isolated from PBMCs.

CDR3 residues: CASSLEFTAGTPGNTIYF. DNA of the CDR3: TGTGCCAGCAGCTTGGAATTTACTGCGGGGACGCCTGGAAACACCATATATTTT. The V call is TRBV5-4, the J call TRBJ1-3; D is perhaps TRBD1 (5 bases). The CDR3 totals 18 residues. The germline CDR1 and CDR2 sequences are SGHNT and YYREEE (reference sequence). V was clipped by 0 bases and J by 2 bases, with 18 bases between them.